The present TCR beta chain was sequenced within a study of T-cell memory formation after mild COVID-19. Study results and caveats: Contracting clones from day 15 to 85 had balanced CD4/CD8; later expanders favoured CD4+.

TCRdb analysed the 5' RACE reads with MiXCR anew, one entry per CDR3 protein. Of 35,000 to 45,000 distinct CDR3 sequences in the sample, 7.3% are singletons; the top ten hold about 1.5%. Ten or more counts support this clonotype. The antigen remains unidentified. The CDR3 runs 14 residues. Germline CDR1 reads SGHRS; CDR2 reads YFSETQ. V lost 1 base and J 4 bases, leaving 8 bases between the germline ends. This TCR came from a man younger than 30 who had mild COVID-19 (a few samples of this study predate the infection). Cell type and time point are not known. The sequencing sample was made of PBMCs or a T cell subset sorted from them (not recorded which). The chain combines TRBV5-1 with TRBJ2-2, with unresolved D. CDR3: CASSLYPRTGELFF. In DNA form, the CDR3 reads TGCGCCAGCAGCTTGTACCCGCGCACCGGGGAGCTGTTTTTT.